A single sample gave rise to the 27 T cell receptor beta chains below, sequenced in a study of T cell clones after liver transplantation. Produced via immunoSEQ multiplex PCR; TCRdb's table is partial and in-frame only. This sample yields fewer than 1,500 clones, of which about 29% are seen a single time; over 20% belongs to the top ten. No antigens are known for them. TCRbeta sequences of proliferating CFSE-low MLR cells were labeled alloreactive. Sequencing was done on a sample of CD8+ T cells from PBMCs cultured with third-party cells. The receptors shown here come from a human patient who received a liver transplant. Some T cells may have come from the graft donor.

The chain joins TRBV2 to TRBJ1-1; D unclear. In germline, CDR1 is SNHLY, CDR2 FYNNEI. Trimming shortened V by 0 bases and J by 0 bases, and 5 bases separated the two germline ends. The CDR3 totals 14 residues. The CDR3 loop is CASSEANMNTEAFF. CDR3 coding DNA: TGTGCCAGCAGTGAAGCGAATATGAACACTGAAGCTTTCTTT.

By sample fraction, this clone is medium-sized. The chain has TRBV6-1 and TRBJ1-5; 7 bases are a match to TRBD1. J lost 6 bases, V lost 1 base, and 3 bases had no gene match. The CDR3 is 14 residues long. CDR1 MNHNS and CDR2 SASEGT come from the germline V gene. The CDR3: CASSEDRGGQPQHF. The DNA for the CDR3 is TGTGCCAGCAGTGAAGACAGGGGAGGTCAGCCCCAGCATTTT.

The chain uses TRBV28 and TRBJ2-1; 10 bases align to TRBD2. The V gene end was trimmed by 2 bases and the J gene end by 8 bases; junction bases not matched to a gene: 3. The length of the CDR3 is 14 residues. In germline, CDR1 is MDHEN, CDR2 SYDVKM. CDR3 region: CASSLSGRGYEQFF. The CDR3, as DNA: TGTGCCAGCAGTTTAAGCGGGAGGGGATATGAGCAGTTCTTC.

The V gene is TRBV19, the J gene TRBJ1-1; 9 bases match TRBD1. Germline CDR1 and CDR2: LNHDA and SQIVND (reference sequence). The V gene end was trimmed by 3 bases and the J gene end by 5 bases; junction bases not matched to a gene: 7. This CDR3 contains 15 residues. For the CDR3, the DNA is TGTGCCAGTAGTATGGGACAGGGATTTGCGACTGAAGCTTTCTTT. This sequence encodes CASSMGQGFATEAFF.

The V gene is TRBV27, the J gene TRBJ2-7; D remains ambiguous. The CDR3 contains 14 residues. CDR1 is MNHEY, CDR2 SMNVEV, per germline (reference sequence). Trimming removed 8 bases from V and 6 bases from J, with 20 bases in between. This CDR3 is CASGLGYGVSEQYF. In nucleotides, the CDR3 is TGTGCCAGCGGATTGGGGTATGGGGTATCCGAGCAGTACTTC.

Relative to its sample, this clone is large. The chain links TRBV19 to TRBJ2-7; 10 positions agree with TRBD1. Germline loops: CDR1 LNHDA, CDR2 SQIVND (reference sequence). The CDR3 consists of 15 residues. Trimming at V came to 3 bases and at J to 2 bases, leaving 4 bases not matched to a gene. As DNA, the CDR3 is TGTGCCAGTAGTATGGGACAGGGGTACGCCTACGAGCAGTACTTC. Its protein product is CASSMGQGYAYEQYF.

By proportion, this clone is large (0.1 to 1%). The rearrangement uses TRBV7-9 and TRBJ2-7; 7 nucleotides match TRBD2. Germline lookup yields CDR1 SEHNR and CDR2 FQNEAQ (reference sequence). Trimming removed 11 bases from V and 5 bases from J; junction bases left unmatched: 9. The CDR3 has 12 residues. CDR3 sequence (DNA): TGTGCCTCCGGGGGGAGTGTGAACGAGCAGTACTTC. Translating gives CASGGSVNEQYF.

This clone is classed as medium-sized. This chain links TRBV5-1 with TRBJ1-1, with a possible D match to TRBD1 (5 bases). The length of the CDR3 is 14 residues. Germline values: CDR1 SGHRS, CDR2 YFSETQ. Trimming took 0 bases from V and 5 from J, leaving 11 bases between them. In nucleotides, the CDR3 is TGCGCCAGCAGCTTGGGGGGGTACCGGACTGAAGCTTTCTTT. Amino acid sequence: CASSLGGYRTEAFF.

Judged by abundance, this clone is medium-sized. V and J are TRBV4-1 and TRBJ2-7; D is unclear. Germline V gene lookup returns CDR1 MGHRA and CDR2 YSYEKL. V lost 3 bases to trimming and J lost 0 bases, with 12 bases between them. The CDR3 runs 15 residues. The CDR3 bases are TGCGCCAGCAGCCACCAGCAAGGCAGCTCCTACGAGCAGTACTTC. This sequence encodes CASSHQQGSSYEQYF.

This clone is large within its sample. The chain is built from TRBV19 and TRBJ2-3, with a tentative D call TRBD1 (5 bases). The V end lost 7 bases, the J end lost 4 bases, and 15 bases lay between the germline ends. The CDR3 covers 14 residues. Germline V CDR1 and CDR2: LNHDA, SQIVND (reference sequence). CDR3: CASTLVGVADTQYF. DNA for the CDR3: TGTGCCAGTACCCTGGTAGGGGTGGCAGATACGCAGTATTTT.

To note about this clone: Mismatch with germline at one junction end may stem from a read error. The chain links TRBV4-1 to TRBJ1-1; 7 nucleotides agree with TRBD1. Germline-derived CDR1 and CDR2 are MGHRA and YSYEKL. The CDR3 has 15 amino acids. The CDR3 sequence: CARSQDGAGGTEAFF. The CDR3 nucleotides are TGCGCCCGCAGCCAAGATGGGGCAGGGGGGACTGAAGCTTTCTTT.

This clone ranks as large. The CDR3 coding sequence is TGTGCCAGCAGTCTGGGGACGAGGCCGTGGAATGAGCAGTTCTTC. Translating gives CASSLGTRPWNEQFF. This chain connects TRBV27 to TRBJ2-1; D tentatively fits TRBD1 or TRBD2 (5 bases each). Germline CDR1 is MNHEY and CDR2 is SMNVEV (reference sequence). The CDR3 runs to 15 residues. Between the trimmed V and J ends, which lost 5 bases and 7 bases, there was a span of 18 bases.

This clone showed up just a few times. The junction differs from germline at one of its ends, possibly a read error. This CDR3 is also generated by other DNA sequences in the sample. The gene calls are TRBV5-4 and TRBJ1-1; TRBD1 matches 7 bases. The CDR3 covers 15 residues. From germline, CDR1 is SGHNT and CDR2 YYREEE (reference sequence). CDR3 coding DNA: TGCGCCAGCAGCCAAGATGGGTCAGGGGGGACTGAAGCTTTCTTT. Its translation: CASSQDGSGGTEAFF.

Relative to its sample, this clone is large. V gene TRBV27 combines with J gene TRBJ2-1, with TRBD2 identical over 13 bases. The CDR3 totals 16 residues. Germline V gene lookup returns CDR1 MNHEY and CDR2 SMNVEV (reference sequence). V shed 5 bases and J 3 bases; nucleotides not matched to a gene: 4. CDR3 sequence reads: CASSLGTSGDYNEQFF. The CDR3, as DNA: TGTGCCAGCAGTCTGGGGACTAGCGGGGACTACAATGAGCAGTTCTTC.

On this clone: A far larger clone is a single base away, which makes a read error likely. The chain joins TRBV27 to TRBJ2-1, with 14 positions matching TRBD2. Germline V gene sequence: CDR1 MNHEY, CDR2 SMNVEV (reference sequence). V lost 5 bases, J lost 7 bases, and 7 bases stayed unmatched. This CDR3 has 16 amino acids. CDR3 coding DNA: TGTGCCAGCAGTCCCGGGACTAGCGGGGGATGGAATGAGCAGTTCTTC. It codes for CASSPGTSGGWNEQFF.

The chain carries TRBV27 and TRBJ2-7; D uncertain. Trimming stripped 6 bases from V and 2 bases from J, with 8 bases between. Per the germline V gene, CDR1 is MNHEY and CDR2 is SMNVEV (reference sequence). The CDR3 consists of 12 residues. CDR3 nucleotide sequence: TGTGCCAGCAGCTTAGTGGCCTACGAGCAGTACTTC. Protein: CASSLVAYEQYF.

The CDR3 DNA reads as TGTGCCAGCAGCTCCGGGTGGGGGGACTACGAGCAGTACTTC. This encodes CASSSGWGDYEQYF. The chain couples TRBV13 to TRBJ2-7, with D possibly being TRBD2 (6 bases). Trimming shortened V by 4 bases and J by 3 bases, and 13 bases separated the two germline ends. The CDR3 is made up of 14 amino acids. CDR1 and CDR2 (germline): PRHDT, FYEKMQ (reference sequence).

This clone has only a few counts. The V and J genes are TRBV7-2 and TRBJ1-1; TRBD1 matches at 7 bases. The CDR3 covers 15 residues. Germline loops: CDR1 SGHTA, CDR2 FQGNSA. Trimming removed 5 bases from V and 0 bases from J; junction bases left unmatched: 6. This CDR3 reads CASSPFRGMNTEAFF. As DNA, the CDR3 is TGTGCCAGCAGCCCGTTCAGGGGGATGAACACTGAAGCTTTCTTT.

A note on this clone: A far larger clone is only one base removed, so a read error is likely. The J gene is TRBJ2-7, the V gene TRBV19; TRBD1 aligns across 9 bases. Germline V gene lookup returns CDR1 LNHDA and CDR2 SQIVND (reference sequence). This CDR3 region has 15 residues. The CDR3 loop is CASSRGQGLSYGQYF. CDR3 bases: TGTGCCAGTAGCCGTGGACAGGGGCTCTCCTACGGGCAGTACTTC.

Relative to its sample, this clone is medium-sized (0.01 to 0.1%). In DNA, the CDR3 is TGTGCCAGCAGTGAAGCAGAACTAGCGGAAGAGACCCAGTACTTC. This codes for CASSEAELAEETQYF. This rearrangement joins TRBV2 to TRBJ2-5, with 8 bases matching TRBD2. J lost 3 bases, V lost 0 bases, and 3 bases had no gene match. The CDR3 spans 15 residues. Germline lookup yields CDR1 SNHLY and CDR2 FYNNEI.

By proportion, this clone is medium-sized. The genes are TRBV27 and TRBJ2-1, with 12 bases that match TRBD2. Germline CDR1 MNHEY, CDR2 SMNVEV (reference sequence). V trimming: 5 bases; J trimming: 6 bases; junction bases outside the gene matches: 5. The CDR3 has 15 residues. The CDR3 reads CASSAGTSGSNEQFF. CDR3 DNA: TGTGCCAGCAGTGCCGGGACTAGCGGGTCCAATGAGCAGTTCTTC.

In this sample, this clone turned up a few times. The V call is TRBV27, the J call TRBJ1-2; D ambiguous. Trimming removed 8 bases at V and 4 bases at J, with 14 bases between. The CDR3 loop spans 13 amino acids. CDR1 and CDR2 from the germline V gene are MNHEY and SMNVEV (reference sequence). The CDR3 here is CASALEPAYGYTF. CDR3 DNA sequence: TGTGCCAGCGCCCTCGAGCCGGCCTATGGCTACACCTTC.

In its sample, this clone is large. This chain connects TRBV4-3 to TRBJ1-4; TRBD1 matches at 7 bases. The CDR3 covers 15 residues. Germline lookup yields CDR1 LGHNA and CDR2 YSLEER. The junction had 4 bases not matched to a gene; V was cut back by 0 bases and J by 6 bases. DNA of the CDR3: TGCGCCAGCAGCCAAGAGGGACAGCGATATGAAAAACTGTTTTTT. Its translation: CASSQEGQRYEKLFF.

This chain joins TRBV10-3 and TRBJ2-7, with unresolved D. There are 13 residues in the CDR3. Germline CDR1 reads ENHRY; CDR2 reads SYGVKD. V lost 3 bases and J 0 bases, leaving 6 bases between the germline ends. The CDR3 spells CAISEEVSYEQYF. CDR3 coding DNA: TGTGCCATCAGTGAAGAGGTCTCCTACGAGCAGTACTTC.

The sample holds a few counts of this clone. It differs at one base from a far larger clone, so likely a read error. The chain couples TRBV29-1 to TRBJ2-7, with D possibly called TRBD1 or TRBD2 (7 bases each). Germline-derived CDR1 and CDR2 are SQVTM and ANQGSEA. The CDR3 is 14 amino acids. CDR3 sequence: CIVEVWQGGYEQYF. In DNA form, the CDR3 reads TGCATCGTTGAGGTTTGGCAGGGGGGGTACGAGCAGTACTTC.

This clone was counted between two and nine times. The chain links TRBV4-3 to TRBJ1-2, with TRBD1 matching 10 bases. CDR3 size: 16 residues. Trimming took 6 bases from V and 2 from J; bases not matched to a gene: 9. From germline, CDR1 is LGHNA and CDR2 YSLEER. CDR3 region: CASRPISTGGNYGYTF. The CDR3 DNA reads as TGCGCCAGCAGACCAATTTCGACAGGGGGCAACTATGGCTACACCTTC.

By proportion, this clone is large. This chain joins TRBV2 and TRBJ1-2; tentatively, D is TRBD1 (5 bases). Trimming shortened V by 3 bases and J by 4 bases, and 9 bases separated the two germline ends. This CDR3 is built from 13 residues. Germline CDR1 is SNHLY and CDR2 is FYNNEI. For the CDR3, the DNA is TGTGCCAGCAGTGATGGGACCTTCTATGGCTACACCTTC. As protein: CASSDGTFYGYTF.